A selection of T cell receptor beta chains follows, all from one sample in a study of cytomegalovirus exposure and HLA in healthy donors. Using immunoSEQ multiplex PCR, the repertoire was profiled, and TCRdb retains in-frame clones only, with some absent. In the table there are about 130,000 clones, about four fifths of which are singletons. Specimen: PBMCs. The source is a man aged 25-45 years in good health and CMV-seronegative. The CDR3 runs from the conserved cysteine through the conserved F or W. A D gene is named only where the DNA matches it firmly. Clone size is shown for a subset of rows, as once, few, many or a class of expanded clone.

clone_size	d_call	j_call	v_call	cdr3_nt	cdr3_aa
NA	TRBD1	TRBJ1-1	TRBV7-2	TGTGCCAGCAGCTTCACAGGGGTGGGGAAAGCTTTCTTT	CASSFTGVGKAFF
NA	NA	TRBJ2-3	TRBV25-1	TGTGCCAGCAGTGGCAGACAGACAGATACGCAGTATTTT	CASSGRQTDTQYF
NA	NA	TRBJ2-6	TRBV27	TGTGCCAGCAGTTTGGAGGGGGCAGCCGGGGCCAACGTCCTGACTTTC	CASSLEGAAGANVLTF
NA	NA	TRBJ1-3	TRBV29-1	TGCAGCGTTGAAATGGAGTCTGGAAACACCATATATTTT	CSVEMESGNTIYF
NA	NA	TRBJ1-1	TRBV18	TGTGCCAGCTCACTAGGTCAAGGGGCGAGGTGGGACACTGAAGCTTTCTTT	CASSLGQGARWDTEAFF
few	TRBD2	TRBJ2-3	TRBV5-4	TGTGCCAGCAGCAGGGGACTAGCGGGGGTGGGTGCAGATACGCAGTATTTT	CASSRGLAGVGADTQYF
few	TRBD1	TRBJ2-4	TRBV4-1	TGCGCCAGCAGCCAAGTAGGAGGTGGCAGGGGGCGAAACATTCAGTACTTC	CASSQVGGGRGRNIQYF
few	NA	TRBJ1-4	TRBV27	TGTGCCAGCAGCCCAACGTCGGGGGGGGAAATAAAACTGTTTTTT	CASSPTSGGEIKLFF
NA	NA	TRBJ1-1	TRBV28	TGTGCCAGCAGTGGAGGTTCGGGGGGGTATAGGGAAGCTTTCTTT	CASSGGSGGYREAFF
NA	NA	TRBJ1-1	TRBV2	TGTGCCAGCAGTGTACTGACAGGCCAGGGCACTGAAGCTTTCTTT	CASSVLTGQGTEAFF
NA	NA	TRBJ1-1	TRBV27	TGTGCCAGCAGCCGACAGGATGTCGGAAACACTGAAGCTTTCTTT	CASSRQDVGNTEAFF
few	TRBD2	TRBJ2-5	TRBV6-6	TGTGCCAGCAGCCTTACTAGCGGACAAGAGACCCAGTACTTC	CASSLTSGQETQYF
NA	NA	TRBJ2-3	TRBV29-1	TGCAGCGTTGAGGACCCAGGGATAGATACGCAGTATTTT	CSVEDPGIDTQYF
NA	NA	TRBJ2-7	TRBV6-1	TGTGCCAGCGGACAAAACTACGAGCAGTACTTC	CASGQNYEQYF
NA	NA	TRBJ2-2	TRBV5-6	TGTGCCAGCAGCTGGGGGGAGGAGCTGTTTTTT	CASSWGEELFF
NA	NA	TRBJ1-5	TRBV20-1	TGCAGTGCAGCCGGAGCCCGGCCCCAGCATTTT	CSAAGARPQHF
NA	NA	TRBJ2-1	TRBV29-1	TGCAGCGTTGTTTACACCCTCTACAATGAGCAGTTCTTC	CSVVYTLYNEQFF
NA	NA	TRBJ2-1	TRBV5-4	TGTGCCAGCAGCCCTTACCTGACACCGAACAATGAGCAGTTCTTC	CASSPYLTPNNEQFF
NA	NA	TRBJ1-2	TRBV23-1	TGCGCCAGCAAACCGGACAGACCCAACAATGGCTACACCTTC	CASKPDRPNNGYTF
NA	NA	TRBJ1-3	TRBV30	TGTGCCTGGAGCGGGAACTCTGGAAACACCATATATTTT	CAWSGNSGNTIYF
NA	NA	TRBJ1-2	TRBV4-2	TGTGCCAGCAGCCAAGCGGACAAGGAAACATATGGCTACACCTTC	CASSQADKETYGYTF
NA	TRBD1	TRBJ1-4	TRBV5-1	TGCGCCAGCAGCCCTGGACAGGGAGAAAAACTGTTTTTT	CASSPGQGEKLFF
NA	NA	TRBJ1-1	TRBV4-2	TGTGCCAGCAGCCAAGATCTTGTGGCGGGGTTTGGGGCTTTCTTT	CASSQDLVAGFGAFF
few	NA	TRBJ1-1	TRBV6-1	TGTGCCAGCAGTGGGGTGGGCTATCGGAACACTGAAGCTTTCTTT	CASSGVGYRNTEAFF
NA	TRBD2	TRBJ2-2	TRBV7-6	TGTGCCAGCAGCTTACTAGCGGGGGACGGGGAGCTGTTTTTT	CASSLLAGDGELFF
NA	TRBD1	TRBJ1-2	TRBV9	TGTGCCAGCAGCGTCCCCAGGACAGGAAGTCCCTATGGCTACACCTTC	CASSVPRTGSPYGYTF
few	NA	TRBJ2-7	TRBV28	TGTGCCAGCAGCCCAGATCCCGGGAACTACGAGCAGTACTTC	CASSPDPGNYEQYF
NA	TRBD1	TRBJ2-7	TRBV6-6	TGTGCCAGCAGTTTCGCAGGGGGAATGACCTACGAGCAGTACTTC	CASSFAGGMTYEQYF
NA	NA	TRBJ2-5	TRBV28	TGTGCCAGCAGTCTCGACAGAGAGGAGACCCAGTACTTC	CASSLDREETQYF
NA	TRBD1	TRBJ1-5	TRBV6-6	TGTGCCAGCAGTTACCCCCAGGGGGCGAGCAATCAGCCCCAGCATTTT	CASSYPQGASNQPQHF
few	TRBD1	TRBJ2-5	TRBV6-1	TGTGCCAGCAGTGCGGGACAGGGGTTACAAGAGACCCAGTACTTC	CASSAGQGLQETQYF
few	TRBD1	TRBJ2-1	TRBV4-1	TGCGCCAGCAGCCAAGAGGCTCCGGGACAGGGGGGCAATGAGCAGTTCTTC	CASSQEAPGQGGNEQFF
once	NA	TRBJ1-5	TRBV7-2	TGTGCCAGCAGCCCCTATACAGGGAATCAGCCCCAGCATTTT	CASSPYTGNQPQHF
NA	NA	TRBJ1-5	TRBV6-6	TGTGCCAGCAGGTCACAGATCAATCAGCCCCAGCATTTT	CASRSQINQPQHF
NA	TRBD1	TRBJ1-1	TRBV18	TGTGCCAGCTCACCACTTTTAGGACAGGGGTCTGAAGCTTTCTTT	CASSPLLGQGSEAFF
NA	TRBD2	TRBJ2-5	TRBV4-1	TGCGCCAGCAGCCGGACTAGCGGGAGGGTCGGGGAGACCCAGTACTTC	CASSRTSGRVGETQYF
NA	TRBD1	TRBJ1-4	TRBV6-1	TGTGCCAGCAGTGCCCCGCGACAGGGGGCATTGGCAACTAATGAAAAACTGTTTTTT	CASSAPRQGALATNEKLFF
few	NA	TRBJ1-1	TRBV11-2	TGTGCCAGCAGCTTAGTTTGGGGCCCTACTACAATGAACACTGAAGCTTTCTTT	CASSLVWGPTTMNTEAFF
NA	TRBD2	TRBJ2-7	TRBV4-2	TGTGCCAGCAGCCAGACCTCACCGGGACTAGCGGGAGAGCAGTACTTC	CASSQTSPGLAGEQYF
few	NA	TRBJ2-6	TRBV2	TGTGCCAGCAGAACTTTCCGGGGATCACGGGCCAACGTCCTGACTTTC	CASRTFRGSRANVLTF
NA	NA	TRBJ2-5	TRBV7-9	TGTGCCAGCAGCGACCGGGACATACTAGAGACCCAGTACTTC	CASSDRDILETQYF
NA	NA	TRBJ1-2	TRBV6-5	TGTGCCTCTGGGCGGGGCAACTATGGCTACACCTTC	CASGRGNYGYTF
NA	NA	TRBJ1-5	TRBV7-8	TGTGCCAGCAGCTTAAGCAGGGGACCTTTCGGCAATCAGCCCCAGCATTTT	CASSLSRGPFGNQPQHF